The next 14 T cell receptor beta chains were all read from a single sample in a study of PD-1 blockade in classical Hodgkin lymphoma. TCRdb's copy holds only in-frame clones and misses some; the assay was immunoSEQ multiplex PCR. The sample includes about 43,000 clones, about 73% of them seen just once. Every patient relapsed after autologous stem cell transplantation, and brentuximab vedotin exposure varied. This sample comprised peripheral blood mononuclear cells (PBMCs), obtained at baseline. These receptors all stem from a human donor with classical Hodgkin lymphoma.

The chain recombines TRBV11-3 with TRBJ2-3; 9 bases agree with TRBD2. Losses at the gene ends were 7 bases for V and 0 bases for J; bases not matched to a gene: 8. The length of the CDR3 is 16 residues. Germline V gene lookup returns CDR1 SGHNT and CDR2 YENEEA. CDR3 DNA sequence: TGTGCCAGCACCTACCCGACTAGCGGAAGCACAGATACGCAGTATTTT. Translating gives CASTYPTSGSTDTQYF. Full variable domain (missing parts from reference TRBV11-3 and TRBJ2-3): EAGVVQSPRYKIIEKKQPVAFWCNPISGHNTLYWYLQNLGQGPELLIRYENEEAVDDSQLPKDRFSAERLKGVDSTLKIQPAELGDSAVYLCASTYPTSGSTDTQYFGPGTRLTVL.

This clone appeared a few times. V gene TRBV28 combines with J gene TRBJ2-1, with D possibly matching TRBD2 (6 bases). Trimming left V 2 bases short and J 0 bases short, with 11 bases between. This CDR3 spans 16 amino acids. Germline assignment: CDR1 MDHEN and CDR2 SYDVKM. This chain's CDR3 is CASSLTGLYSYNEQFF. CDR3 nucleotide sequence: TGTGCCAGCAGTTTAACGGGACTCTACTCCTACAATGAGCAGTTCTTC.

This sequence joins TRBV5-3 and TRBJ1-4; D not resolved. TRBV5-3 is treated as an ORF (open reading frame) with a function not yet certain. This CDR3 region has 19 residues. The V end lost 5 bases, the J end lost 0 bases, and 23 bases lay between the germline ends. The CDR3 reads CARSHVAGWGLATNEKLFF. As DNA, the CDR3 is TGTGCCAGAAGTCACGTTGCGGGATGGGGTTTAGCAACTAATGAAAAACTGTTTTTT.

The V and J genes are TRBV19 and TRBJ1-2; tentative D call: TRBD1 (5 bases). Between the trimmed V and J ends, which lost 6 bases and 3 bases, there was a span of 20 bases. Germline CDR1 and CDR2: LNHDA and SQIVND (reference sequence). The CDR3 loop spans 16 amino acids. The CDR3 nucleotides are TGTGCCAGTAGACTGATGGCAGGGACTAGCTACTATGGCTACACCTTC. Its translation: CASRLMAGTSYYGYTF.

Here the CDR3 reads CASSFSPGSSEAFF. CDR3 DNA: TGTGCCAGCAGCTTCTCCCCAGGCTCTTCTGAAGCTTTCTTT. The chain couples TRBV7-3 to TRBJ1-1; D call uncertain. This CDR3 region has 14 residues. Trimming took 3 bases from V and 6 from J, leaving 14 bases between them. Germline CDR1 reads SGHTA; CDR2 reads FQGTGA.

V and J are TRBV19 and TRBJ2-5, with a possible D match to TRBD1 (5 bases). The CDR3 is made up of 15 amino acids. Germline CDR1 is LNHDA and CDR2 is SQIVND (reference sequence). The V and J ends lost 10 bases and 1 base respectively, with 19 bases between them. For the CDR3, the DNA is TGTGCCATCTCAAGTAGGGGCCCACTCCAAGAGACCCAGTACTTC. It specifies CAISSRGPLQETQYF.

The CDR3 bases are TGTGCCAGCAGCGTAGACTTGGGAACATCCTACAATGAGCAGTTCTTC. Protein sequence: CASSVDLGTSYNEQFF. The rearrangement uses TRBV9 and TRBJ2-1; no firm D call. Germline assignment: CDR1 SGDLS and CDR2 YYNGEE. V shed 0 bases and J shed 1 base, with 11 bases lying between them. This CDR3 comprises 16 residues.

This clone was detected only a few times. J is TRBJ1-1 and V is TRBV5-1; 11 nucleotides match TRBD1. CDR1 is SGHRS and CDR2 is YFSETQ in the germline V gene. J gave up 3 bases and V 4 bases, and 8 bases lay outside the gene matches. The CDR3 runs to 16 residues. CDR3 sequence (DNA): TGCGCCAGCAGCAAGGATAGGACAGGGGGCGACACTGAAGCTTTCTTT. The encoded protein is CASSKDRTGGDTEAFF.

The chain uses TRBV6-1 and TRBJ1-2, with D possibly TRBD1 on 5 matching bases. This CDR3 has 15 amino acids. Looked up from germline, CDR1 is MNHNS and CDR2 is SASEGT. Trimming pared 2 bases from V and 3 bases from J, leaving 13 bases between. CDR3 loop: CASSEQGPRDYGYTF. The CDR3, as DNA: TGTGCCAGCAGTGAACAGGGACCGAGAGACTATGGCTACACCTTC.

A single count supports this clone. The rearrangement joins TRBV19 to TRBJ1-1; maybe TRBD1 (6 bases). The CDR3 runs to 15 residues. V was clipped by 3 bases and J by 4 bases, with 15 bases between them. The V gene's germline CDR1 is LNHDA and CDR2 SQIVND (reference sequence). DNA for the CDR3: TGTGCCAGTAGTATGACCTGGGGGGCCGGCACTGAAGCTTTCTTT. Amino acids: CASSMTWGAGTEAFF.

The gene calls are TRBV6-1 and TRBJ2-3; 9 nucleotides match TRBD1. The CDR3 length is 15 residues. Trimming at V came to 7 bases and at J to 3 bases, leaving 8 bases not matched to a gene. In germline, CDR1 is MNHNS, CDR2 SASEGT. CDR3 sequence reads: CASTWDRVRTDTQYF. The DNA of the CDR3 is TGTGCCAGCACCTGGGACAGGGTACGGACAGATACGCAGTATTTT.

CDR3 region: CASSQALGAGNTIYF. In DNA, the CDR3 is TGTGCCAGCAGCCAAGCCCTGGGAGCTGGAAACACCATATATTTT. The chain has TRBV14 and TRBJ1-3, with no clear D. Trimming stripped 1 base from V and 2 bases from J, with 9 bases between. The CDR3 spans 15 residues. Germline V CDR1 and CDR2: SGHDN, FVKESK.

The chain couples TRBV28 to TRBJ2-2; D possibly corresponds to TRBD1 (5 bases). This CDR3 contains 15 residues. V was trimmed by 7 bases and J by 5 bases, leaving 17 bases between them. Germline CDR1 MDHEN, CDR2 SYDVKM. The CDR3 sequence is CASKGQGRRTGELFF. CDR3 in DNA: TGTGCCAGCAAGGGGCAGGGAAGAAGGACCGGGGAGCTGTTTTTT.

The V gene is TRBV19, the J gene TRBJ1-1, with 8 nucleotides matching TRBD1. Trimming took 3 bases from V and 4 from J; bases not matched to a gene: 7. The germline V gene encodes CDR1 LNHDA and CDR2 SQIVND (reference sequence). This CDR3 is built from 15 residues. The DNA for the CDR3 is TGTGCCAGTAGTATTCAGGGGGCGCGGGGCACTGAAGCTTTCTTT. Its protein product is CASSIQGARGTEAFF. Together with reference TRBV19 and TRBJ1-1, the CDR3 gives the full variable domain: DGGITQSPKYLFRKEGQNVTLSCEQNLNHDAMYWYRQDPGQGLRLIYYSQIVNDFQKGDIAEGYSVSREKKESFPLTVTSAQKNPTAFYLCASSIQGARGTEAFFGQGTRLTVV.